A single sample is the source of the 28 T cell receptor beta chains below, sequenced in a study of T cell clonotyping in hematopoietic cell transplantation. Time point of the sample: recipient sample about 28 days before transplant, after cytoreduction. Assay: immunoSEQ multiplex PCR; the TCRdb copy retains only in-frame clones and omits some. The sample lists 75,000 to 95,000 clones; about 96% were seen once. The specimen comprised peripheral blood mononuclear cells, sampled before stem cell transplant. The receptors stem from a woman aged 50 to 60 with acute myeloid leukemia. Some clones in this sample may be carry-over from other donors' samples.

CDR3 in amino acids: CASSFSGGTYNEQFF. The CDR3 DNA is TGCGCCAGCAGTTTTAGCGGGGGAACCTACAATGAGCAGTTCTTC. The V call is TRBV5-1, the J call TRBJ2-1; 9 nucleotides match TRBD2. V was pared by 5 bases and J by 2 bases, with 5 bases of the junction left unmatched. The germline gives CDR1 SGHRS, CDR2 YFSETQ. The CDR3 has 15 residues.

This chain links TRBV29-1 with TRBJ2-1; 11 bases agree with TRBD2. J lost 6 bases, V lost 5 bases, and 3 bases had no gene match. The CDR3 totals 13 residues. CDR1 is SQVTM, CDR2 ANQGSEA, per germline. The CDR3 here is CSVRLAGFNEQFF. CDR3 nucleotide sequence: TGCAGCGTTCGACTAGCGGGATTCAATGAGCAGTTCTTC.

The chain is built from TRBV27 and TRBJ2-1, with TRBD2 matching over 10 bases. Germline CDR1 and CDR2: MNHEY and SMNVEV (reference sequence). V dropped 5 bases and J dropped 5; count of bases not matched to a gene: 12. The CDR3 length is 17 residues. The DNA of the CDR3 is TGTGCCAGCAGTACAAAACCGGGACTAGCGCTCAACAATGAGCAGTTCTTC. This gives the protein CASSTKPGLALNNEQFF.

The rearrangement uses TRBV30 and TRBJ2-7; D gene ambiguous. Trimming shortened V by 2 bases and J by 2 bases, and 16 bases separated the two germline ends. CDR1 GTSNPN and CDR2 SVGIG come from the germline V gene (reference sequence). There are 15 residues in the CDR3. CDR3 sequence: CAWSISGRPPYEQYF. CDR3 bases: TGTGCCTGGAGTATATCCGGCAGACCGCCCTACGAGCAGTACTTC.

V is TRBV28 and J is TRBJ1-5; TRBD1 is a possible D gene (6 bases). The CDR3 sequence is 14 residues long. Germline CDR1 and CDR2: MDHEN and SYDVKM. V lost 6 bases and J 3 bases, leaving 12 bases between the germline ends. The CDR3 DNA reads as TGTGCCAGCAGCGAAGGACAGTACAATCAGCCCCAGCATTTT. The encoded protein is CASSEGQYNQPQHF. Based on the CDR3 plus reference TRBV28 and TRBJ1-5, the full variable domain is DVKVTQSSRYLVKRTGEKVFLECVQDMDHENMFWYRQDPGLGLRLIYFSYDVKMKEKGDIPEGYSVSREKKERFSLILESASTNQTSMYLCASSEGQYNQPQHFGDGTRLSIL.

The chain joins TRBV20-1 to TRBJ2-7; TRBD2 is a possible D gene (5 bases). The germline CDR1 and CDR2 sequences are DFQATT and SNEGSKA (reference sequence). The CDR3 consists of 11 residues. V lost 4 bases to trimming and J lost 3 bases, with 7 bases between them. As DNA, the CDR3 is TGCAGTGCTATTCGGGGCTACGAGCAGTACTTC. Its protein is CSAIRGYEQYF.

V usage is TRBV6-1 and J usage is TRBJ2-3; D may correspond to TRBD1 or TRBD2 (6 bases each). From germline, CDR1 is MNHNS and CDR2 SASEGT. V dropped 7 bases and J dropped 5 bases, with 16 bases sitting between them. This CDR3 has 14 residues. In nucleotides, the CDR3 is TGTGCCAGCATGCGAAAAGGGGGGATAGATACGCAGTATTTT. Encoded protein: CASMRKGGIDTQYF.

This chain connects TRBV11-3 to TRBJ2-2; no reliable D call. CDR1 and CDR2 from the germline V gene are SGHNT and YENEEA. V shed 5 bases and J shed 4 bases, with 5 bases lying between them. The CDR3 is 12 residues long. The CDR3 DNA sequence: TGTGCCAGCAGCAAGCGCACCGGGGAGCTGTTTTTT. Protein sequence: CASSKRTGELFF.

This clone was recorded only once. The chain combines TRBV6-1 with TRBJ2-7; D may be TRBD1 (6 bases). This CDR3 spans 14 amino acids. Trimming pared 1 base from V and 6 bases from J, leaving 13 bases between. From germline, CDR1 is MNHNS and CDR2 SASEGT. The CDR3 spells CASSEGSGVGEQYF. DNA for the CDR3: TGTGCCAGCAGTGAAGGCTCAGGGGTTGGCGAGCAGTACTTC.

The CDR3 coding sequence is TGTGCCAGCAGCCCAATACAGGGGGCGAGCAATCAGCCCCAGCATTTT. Its protein product is CASSPIQGASNQPQHF. V and J are TRBV7-8 and TRBJ1-5; 9 nucleotides align to TRBD1. Trimming took 5 bases from V and 1 from J; bases not matched to a gene: 6. In germline, CDR1 is SGHVS, CDR2 FQNEAQ. This CDR3 has 16 amino acids.

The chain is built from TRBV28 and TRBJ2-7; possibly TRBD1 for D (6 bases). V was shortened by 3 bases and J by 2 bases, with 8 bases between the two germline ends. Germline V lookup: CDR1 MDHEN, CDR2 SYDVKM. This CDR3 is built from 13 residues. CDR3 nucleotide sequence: TGTGCCAGCAGTTTGACAGGTACCTACGAGCAGTACTTC. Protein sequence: CASSLTGTYEQYF.

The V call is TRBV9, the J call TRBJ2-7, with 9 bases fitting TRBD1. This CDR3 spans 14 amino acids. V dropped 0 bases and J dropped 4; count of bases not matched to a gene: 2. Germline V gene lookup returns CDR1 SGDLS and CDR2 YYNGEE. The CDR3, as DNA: TGTGCCAGCAGCGTAGCGGACAGGGGATACGAGCAGTACTTC. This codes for CASSVADRGYEQYF.

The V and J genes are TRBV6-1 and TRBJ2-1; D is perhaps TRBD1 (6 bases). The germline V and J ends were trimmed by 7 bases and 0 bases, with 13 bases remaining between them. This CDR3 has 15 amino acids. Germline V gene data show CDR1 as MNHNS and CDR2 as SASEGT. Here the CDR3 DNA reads TGTGCCAGCACGGACAGTCCGAGCTCCTACAATGAGCAGTTCTTC. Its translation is CASTDSPSSYNEQFF.

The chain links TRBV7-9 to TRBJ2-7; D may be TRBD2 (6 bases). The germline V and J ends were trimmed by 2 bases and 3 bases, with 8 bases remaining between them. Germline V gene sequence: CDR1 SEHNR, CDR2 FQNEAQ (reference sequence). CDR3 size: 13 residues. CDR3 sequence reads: CASSLSGDYEQYF. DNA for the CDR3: TGTGCCAGCAGCTTATCGGGGGACTACGAGCAGTACTTC.

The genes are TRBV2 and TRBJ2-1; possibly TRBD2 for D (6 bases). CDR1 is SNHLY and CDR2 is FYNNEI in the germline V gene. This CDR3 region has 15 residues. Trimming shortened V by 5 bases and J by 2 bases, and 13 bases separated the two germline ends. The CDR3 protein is CASSYIADTYNEQFF. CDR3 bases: TGTGCCAGCAGTTACATAGCGGATACCTACAATGAGCAGTTCTTC.

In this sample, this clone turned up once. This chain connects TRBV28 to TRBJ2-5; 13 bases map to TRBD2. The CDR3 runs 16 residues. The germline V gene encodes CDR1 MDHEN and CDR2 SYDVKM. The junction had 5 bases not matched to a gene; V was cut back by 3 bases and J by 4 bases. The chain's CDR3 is CASSFRGLAGLETQYF. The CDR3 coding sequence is TGTGCCAGCAGTTTTAGGGGACTAGCGGGACTAGAGACCCAGTACTTC.

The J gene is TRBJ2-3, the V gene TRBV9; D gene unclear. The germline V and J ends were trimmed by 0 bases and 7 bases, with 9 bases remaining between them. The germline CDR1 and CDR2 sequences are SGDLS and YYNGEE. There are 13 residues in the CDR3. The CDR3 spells CASSVDLRYTQYF. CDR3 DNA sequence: TGTGCCAGCAGCGTAGACCTTAGATATACGCAGTATTTT.

As DNA, the CDR3 is TGTGCCAGCAGTTGGACAGGGGGGATGTTGGCTGAAGCTTTCTTT. Translating gives CASSWTGGMLAEAFF. The chain links TRBV6-5 to TRBJ1-1, with TRBD1 matching 10 bases. The V gene's germline CDR1 is MNHEY and CDR2 SVGAGI. The CDR3 has 15 residues. With 4 bases clipped from V and 6 bases from J, the junction kept 8 bases outside the gene matches.

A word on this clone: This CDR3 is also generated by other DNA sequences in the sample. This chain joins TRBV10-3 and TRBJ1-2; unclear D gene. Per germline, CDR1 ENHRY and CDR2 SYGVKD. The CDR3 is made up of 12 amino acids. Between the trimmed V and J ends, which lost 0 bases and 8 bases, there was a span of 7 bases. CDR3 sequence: CAISESEGGYTF. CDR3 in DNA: TGTGCCATCAGTGAGTCAGAGGGAGGCTACACCTTC.

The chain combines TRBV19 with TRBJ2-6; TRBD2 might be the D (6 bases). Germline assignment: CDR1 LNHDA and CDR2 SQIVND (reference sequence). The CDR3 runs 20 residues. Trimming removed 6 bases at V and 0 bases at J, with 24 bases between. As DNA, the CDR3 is TGTGCCAGTAGCCTCTTGAGGAGGGGAGCCGAGGGCTCTGGGGCCAACGTCCTGACTTTC. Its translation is CASSLLRRGAEGSGANVLTF.

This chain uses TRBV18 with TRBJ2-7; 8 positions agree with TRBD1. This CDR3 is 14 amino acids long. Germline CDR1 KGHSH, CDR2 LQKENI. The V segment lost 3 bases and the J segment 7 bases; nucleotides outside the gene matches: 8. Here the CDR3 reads CASSPRQGNGEQYF. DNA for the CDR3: TGTGCCAGCTCACCCAGACAGGGGAACGGGGAGCAGTACTTC. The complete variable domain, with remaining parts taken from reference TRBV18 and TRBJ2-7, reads NAGVMQNPRHLVRRRGQEARLRCSPMKGHSHVYWYRQLPEEGLKFMVYLQKENIIDESGMPKERFSAEFPKEGPSILRIQQVVRGDSAAYFCASSPRQGNGEQYFGPGTRLTVT.

The CDR3 nucleotides are TGTGCCTGGAGTCCAGGAGCCTACACTGAAGCTTTCTTT. Protein: CAWSPGAYTEAFF. The chain carries TRBV30 and TRBJ1-1; D remains ambiguous. Per germline, CDR1 GTSNPN and CDR2 SVGIG (reference sequence). V gave up 2 bases and J gave up 3 bases, with 10 bases separating them. The CDR3 sequence is 13 residues long.

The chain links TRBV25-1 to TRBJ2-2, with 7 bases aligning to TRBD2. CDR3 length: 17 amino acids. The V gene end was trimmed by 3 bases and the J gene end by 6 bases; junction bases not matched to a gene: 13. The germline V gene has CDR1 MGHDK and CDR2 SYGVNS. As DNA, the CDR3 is TGTGCCAGCAGTGATTTCCAGCGGGGTAGACGGGCCGGGGAGCTGTTTTTT. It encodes CASSDFQRGRRAGELFF.

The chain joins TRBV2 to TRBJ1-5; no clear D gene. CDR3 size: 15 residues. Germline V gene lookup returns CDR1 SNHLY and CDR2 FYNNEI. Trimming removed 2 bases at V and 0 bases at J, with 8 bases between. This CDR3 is CASSELEDSNQPQHF. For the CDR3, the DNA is TGTGCCAGCAGTGAATTGGAGGATAGCAATCAGCCCCAGCATTTT.

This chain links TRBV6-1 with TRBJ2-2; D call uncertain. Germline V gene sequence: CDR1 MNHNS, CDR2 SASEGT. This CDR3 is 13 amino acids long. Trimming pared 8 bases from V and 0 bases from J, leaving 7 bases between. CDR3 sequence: CASGRTNTGELFF. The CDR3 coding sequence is TGTGCCAGCGGCAGGACGAACACCGGGGAGCTGTTTTTT.

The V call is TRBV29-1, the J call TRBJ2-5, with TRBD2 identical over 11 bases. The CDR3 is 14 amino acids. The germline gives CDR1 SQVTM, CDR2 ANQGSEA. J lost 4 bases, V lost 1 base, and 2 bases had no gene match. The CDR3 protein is CSVEAGLAGETQYF. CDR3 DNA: TGCAGCGTTGAAGCAGGACTAGCGGGAGAGACCCAGTACTTC.

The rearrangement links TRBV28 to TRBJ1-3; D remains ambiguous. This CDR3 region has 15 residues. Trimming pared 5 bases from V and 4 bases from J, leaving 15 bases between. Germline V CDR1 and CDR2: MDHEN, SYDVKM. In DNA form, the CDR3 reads TGTGCCAGCAGTCCCGGAAAAGGGTACGGAAACACCATATATTTT. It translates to CASSPGKGYGNTIYF. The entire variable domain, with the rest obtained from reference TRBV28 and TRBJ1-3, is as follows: DVKVTQSSRYLVKRTGEKVFLECVQDMDHENMFWYRQDPGLGLRLIYFSYDVKMKEKGDIPEGYSVSREKKERFSLILESASTNQTSMYLCASSPGKGYGNTIYFGEGSWLTVV.

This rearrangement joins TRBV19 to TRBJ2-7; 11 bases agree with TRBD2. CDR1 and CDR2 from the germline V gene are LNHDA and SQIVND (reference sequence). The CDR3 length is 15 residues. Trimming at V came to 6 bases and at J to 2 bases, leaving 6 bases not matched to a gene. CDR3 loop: CASRASGRRTYEQYF. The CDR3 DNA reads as TGTGCCAGTAGGGCTAGCGGGAGGCGAACCTACGAGCAGTACTTC.